This T cell receptor beta chain originates from a study of cytomegalovirus exposure and HLA in healthy donors. The study's findings and limits: Three CMV-associated chains were confirmed in vitro to be specific for CMV antigens.

The CDR3 runs to 14 residues. With 8 bases removed from V and 1 base from J, the gap between germline ends came to 15 bases. Germline CDR1 is MNHEY and CDR2 is SVGAGI. PCR involved 60 Vbeta and 13 Jbeta primers. Assay: immunoSEQ multiplex PCR; the TCRdb copy retains only in-frame clones and omits some. The table includes around 150,000 clones, around 80% detected once. To note about this clone: The antigen is unknown.

The source is a man aged 30-40 years in good health and CMV-seronegative. The V gene is TRBV6-5, the J gene TRBJ2-7; D perhaps matches TRBD1 (5 bases). Material for sequencing was PBMCs. The CDR3 loop reads CASRPTQGSYEQYF. CDR3 sequence (DNA): TGTGCCAGCCGGCCGACTCAGGGTTCCTACGAGCAGTACTTC.